The 21 T cell receptor beta chains presented below share a single source sample, sequenced in a study of spatial heterogeneity in lung cancer. TCRdb re-analysed the 5' RACE reads in MiXCR, keeping a single row per CDR3 protein. The sample carries approximately 40,000 distinct CDR3 sequences, approximately 7% recorded once. Described time point: sample taken at primary tumor resection. Frozen PBMC, nontumor lung or tumor provided whole RNA, which was sequenced unsorted. This material consisted of PBMCs, taken at surgery. Every receptor here comes from a female donor with early-stage non-small cell lung cancer.

This clonotype was observed a handful of times. The V call is TRBV4-2, the J call TRBJ2-1; D perhaps matches TRBD2 (5 bases). CDR3 size: 13 residues. Germline lookup yields CDR1 LGHNA and CDR2 YNFKEQ. The V end lost 0 bases, the J end lost 13 bases, and 13 bases lay between the germline ends. The CDR3 region has the DNA TGTGCCAGCAGCCAAGAGGAAGGGCGGGTCCAGTTCTTC. It translates to CASSQEEGRVQFF.

This clonotype has just a few counts. V usage is TRBV11-2 and J usage is TRBJ1-1; 8 bases line up with TRBD1. CDR1 and CDR2 from the germline V gene are SGHAT and FQNNGV. J lost 7 bases, V lost 0 bases, and 7 bases had no gene match. The CDR3 extends over 15 amino acids. CDR3 sequence: CASSLDLTDRGEAFF. The DNA of the CDR3 is TGTGCCAGCAGCTTAGATCTCACCGACAGGGGTGAAGCTTTCTTT.

This clonotype was seen a handful of times. The chain carries TRBV5-1 and TRBJ2-3; 7 nucleotides line up with TRBD1. This CDR3 contains 15 residues. J was trimmed by 2 bases and V by 4 bases; bases with no gene match: 7. CDR1 and CDR2 (germline): SGHRS, YFSETQ. CDR3 nucleotide sequence: TGCGCCAGCAGCCCGACAGGGAGTTTCACAGATACGCAGTATTTT. Its protein is CASSPTGSFTDTQYF.

The CDR3 DNA follows: TGTGCCAGCTCTCCCGGGACAGGGGGATCCGAGCAGTACTTC. Protein product: CASSPGTGGSEQYF. V and J are TRBV18 and TRBJ2-7; 11 bases are a match to TRBD1. V gave up 6 bases and J gave up 6 bases; unmatched junction bases: 7. The germline V gene has CDR1 KGHSH and CDR2 LQKENI. The CDR3 length is 14 residues.

The chain links TRBV6-2 or TRBV6-3 to TRBJ2-1; 10 positions match TRBD2. Per germline, CDR1 MNHEY and CDR2 SVGEGT. Trimming at V came to 5 bases and at J to 1 base, leaving 5 bases not matched to a gene. The CDR3 length is 16 residues. This CDR3 reads CASSTRTSGSYNEQFF. The CDR3 DNA sequence: TGTGCCAGCAGTACGCGGACTAGCGGATCCTACAATGAGCAGTTCTTC.

The chain combines TRBV12-3 or TRBV12-4 with TRBJ2-5, with 7 bases identical to TRBD1. V lost 8 bases, J lost 1 base, and 4 bases stayed unmatched. CDR3 length equals 13 residues. CDR3 loop: CASHRDSQETQYF. The CDR3 nucleotides are TGTGCCAGCCACCGGGACAGCCAAGAGACCCAGTACTTC.

The CDR3 nucleotides read TGCAGCGTCCGGGACCGCACTGACACCCTCCACTTT. Amino acid sequence: CSVRDRTDTLHF. The V call is TRBV29-1, the J call TRBJ1-6; D is perhaps TRBD1 (5 bases). The CDR3 runs to 12 residues. The V gene's germline CDR1 is SQVTM and CDR2 ANQGSEA. Trimming took off 6 bases at V and 14 bases at J, with 17 bases between the two ends.

This clonotype has only a few counts. The chain couples TRBV18 to TRBJ1-1; 7 nucleotides agree with TRBD1. There are 16 residues in the CDR3. With 2 bases clipped from V and 4 bases from J, the junction kept 10 bases outside the gene matches. The germline V gene encodes CDR1 KGHSH and CDR2 LQKENI. The CDR3 loop reads CASSPKQGSEGTEAFF. The CDR3, as DNA: TGTGCCAGCTCACCAAAACAGGGGAGCGAAGGCACTGAAGCTTTCTTT.

The chain joins TRBV6-1 to TRBJ1-5; D uncertain. Trimming removed 4 bases from V and 11 bases from J, with 12 bases in between. Germline V gene sequence: CDR1 MNHNS, CDR2 SASEGT. CDR3 length: 12 residues. As DNA, the CDR3 is TGTGCCAGCAGTGCCTACGAGGTGACCCAGCATTTT. Amino acid sequence: CASSAYEVTQHF.

This clonotype showed up many times. This rearrangement joins TRBV7-9 to TRBJ1-1; D call uncertain. Germline V gene data show CDR1 as SEHNR and CDR2 as FQNEAQ (reference sequence). This CDR3 contains 13 residues. Trimming took 10 bases from V and 4 from J, leaving 16 bases between them. The CDR3 loop reads CAMGKLLSTEAFF. The CDR3, as DNA: TGTGCCATGGGAAAATTGTTGAGCACTGAAGCTTTCTTT. Complete variable domain (other parts from reference TRBV7-9 and TRBJ1-1): DTGVSQNPRHKITKRGQNVTFRCDPISEHNRLYWYRQTLGQGPEFLTYFQNEAQLEKSRLLSDRFSAERPKGSFSTLEIQRTEQGDSAMYLCAMGKLLSTEAFFGQGTRLTVV.

In this sample, this clonotype turned up a few times. V usage is TRBV29-1 and J usage is TRBJ2-6; D remains ambiguous. V was pared by 6 bases and J by 3 bases, with 9 bases between. The CDR3 runs 13 residues. Per the germline V gene, CDR1 is SQVTM and CDR2 is ANQGSEA. The CDR3 here is CSVERGGANVLTF. The CDR3 DNA is TGCAGCGTCGAGAGAGGTGGGGCCAACGTCCTGACTTTC.

This clonotype appeared a few times. The chain recombines TRBV12-3 or TRBV12-4 with TRBJ2-7; D is uncertain. Trimming left V 4 bases short and J 2 bases short, with 9 bases between. This CDR3 has 13 amino acids. Here the CDR3 DNA reads TGTGCCAGCAGTTCTAACCGAGCCTACGAGCAGTACTTC. It specifies CASSSNRAYEQYF.

This clonotype was seen repeatedly, ten times or more. The J gene is TRBJ1-1, the V gene TRBV6-1, with D perhaps TRBD1 (5 bases). The CDR3 contains 13 residues. Germline loops: CDR1 MNHNS, CDR2 SASEGT. V lost 6 bases, J lost 0 bases, and 8 bases lay in between. CDR3 in DNA: TGTGCCAGCAGAGGACATTTGAACACTGAAGCTTTCTTT. Translating gives CASRGHLNTEAFF.

The J gene is TRBJ2-4, the V gene TRBV5-1; no reliable D call. Between the trimmed V and J ends, which lost 0 bases and 5 bases, there was a span of 12 bases. Germline V gene data show CDR1 as SGHRS and CDR2 as YFSETQ. The CDR3 has 15 amino acids. CDR3 coding DNA: TGCGCCAGCAGCTTGGCCCCGGGTGGGGAAAACATTCAGTACTTC. This sequence encodes CASSLAPGGENIQYF.

The V gene is TRBV6-5, the J gene TRBJ1-6; D uncertain. The CDR3 runs 17 residues. Germline-derived CDR1 and CDR2 are MNHEY and SVGAGI. V lost 0 bases and J 6 bases, leaving 15 bases between the germline ends. The CDR3 loop reads CASSYSRPPWSNSPLHF. CDR3 bases: TGTGCCAGCAGTTACTCGAGGCCCCCCTGGAGTAATTCACCCCTCCACTTT.

This clonotype was seen ten or more times. CDR3 protein: CASSLGDTSGGQETQYF. CDR3 in DNA: TGCGCCAGCAGCTTGGGGGACACTAGCGGGGGCCAAGAGACCCAGTACTTC. This chain uses TRBV5-1 with TRBJ2-5; 11 nucleotides line up with TRBD2. V gave up 0 bases and J gave up 1 base; unmatched junction bases: 5. This CDR3 is 17 amino acids long. CDR1 SGHRS and CDR2 YFSETQ come from the germline V gene.

With respect to this clonotype: This may arise from a read error, as a much more abundant clone is one base away. The chain has TRBV28 and TRBJ1-1; D remains ambiguous. The CDR3 contains 13 residues. In germline, CDR1 is MDHEN, CDR2 SYDVKM. In DNA form, the CDR3 reads TGTGCCAGCAGTCCCTGGGCGAAGACTGAAGCTTACTTT. It specifies CASSPWAKTEAYF.

This clonotype was picked up many times. This sequence joins TRBV12-3 or TRBV12-4 and TRBJ1-2, with D unclear. The CDR3 loop spans 11 amino acids. V lost 3 bases and J 2 bases, leaving 1 base between the germline ends. The CDR3 sequence: CASSLNYGYTF. The CDR3 DNA follows: TGTGCCAGCAGTTTGAACTATGGCTACACCTTC.

This clonotype was detected many times. This sequence joins TRBV7-8 and TRBJ1-2, with D possibly TRBD1 on 6 matching bases. V lost 0 bases to trimming and J lost 5 bases, with 13 bases between them. The V gene's germline CDR1 is SGHVS and CDR2 FQNEAQ. CDR3 length: 15 residues. This CDR3 reads CASSLAGTITYGYTF. The DNA of the CDR3 is TGTGCCAGCAGCTTAGCTGGGACAATCACGTATGGCTACACCTTC. Full variable domain (remainder filled in from reference TRBV7-8 and TRBJ1-2): GAGVSQSPRYKVAKRGQDVALRCDPISGHVSLFWYQQALGQGPEFLTYFQNEAQLDKSGLPSDRFFAERPEGSVSTLKIQRTQQEDSAVYLCASSLAGTITYGYTFGSGTRLTVV.

This clonotype was counted at least ten times. The chain recombines TRBV5-1 with TRBJ1-1; D is unresolved. The germline V gene encodes CDR1 SGHRS and CDR2 YFSETQ. The V end lost 0 bases, the J end lost 0 bases, and 9 bases lay between the germline ends. The CDR3 runs to 15 residues. The CDR3 region has the DNA TGCGCCAGCAGCTTGGGGTCCGGTATGAACACTGAAGCTTTCTTT. It codes for CASSLGSGMNTEAFF.

This clonotype occurred many times. The CDR3 DNA follows: TGTGCCAGCTCACCAATCGCAGAAGACACTGAAGCTTTCTTT. Residues: CASSPIAEDTEAFF. The chain has TRBV18 and TRBJ1-1; D is ambiguous. The CDR3 loop spans 14 amino acids. The germline CDR1 and CDR2 sequences are KGHSH and LQKENI. The V end was cut by 2 bases, the J end by 3 bases, with 10 bases between.